Listed here are 26 T cell receptor beta chains from one sample, sequenced in a study of OX40 agonist ivuxolimab in advanced cancers. Measured with immunoSEQ multiplex PCR; TCRdb has only the in-frame clones, and not every one. The table records about 61,000 clones, about 90% of them present only once. Here the sequenced sample was CD4+ or CD8+ T cells sorted from blood, taken in a trial of the OX40 agonist ivuxolimab. These receptors all stem from an adult with an advanced solid tumor such as melanoma, head and neck, liver or kidney cancer.

The chain links TRBV28 to TRBJ1-2, with D possibly being TRBD1 (6 bases). Trimming cost V 10 bases and J 5 bases, with 20 bases left between them. Looked up from germline, CDR1 is MDHEN and CDR2 is SYDVKM. This CDR3 spans 14 amino acids. The CDR3 spells CAIGNREWGYGYTF. CDR3 coding DNA: TGTGCCATCGGAAACAGGGAGTGGGGGTATGGCTACACCTTC.

The gene calls are TRBV28 and TRBJ1-1; perhaps TRBD1 as D (5 bases). The CDR3 runs 14 residues. Trimming took 5 bases from V and 1 from J, leaving 11 bases between them. Germline V gives CDR1 MDHEN, CDR2 SYDVKM. Written as DNA, the CDR3 is TGTGCCAGCAGTCTCCCGGGACGGAACACTGAAGCTTTCTTT. This gives the protein CASSLPGRNTEAFF. The entire variable domain, with the rest obtained from reference TRBV28 and TRBJ1-1, is as follows: DVKVTQSSRYLVKRTGEKVFLECVQDMDHENMFWYRQDPGLGLRLIYFSYDVKMKEKGDIPEGYSVSREKKERFSLILESASTNQTSMYLCASSLPGRNTEAFFGQGTRLTVV.

This chain links TRBV6-6 with TRBJ1-2; D ambiguous. Deletions cut 2 bases from V and 3 bases from J, with 13 bases between. This CDR3 has 15 residues. Germline CDR1 MNHNY, CDR2 SVGAGI (reference sequence). As DNA, the CDR3 is TGTGCCAGCAGTTACAGGGTTCGAGGTGACTATGGCTACACCTTC. It codes for CASSYRVRGDYGYTF.

This sequence joins TRBV15 and TRBJ1-2; D uncertain. The V gene's germline CDR1 is LNHNV and CDR2 YYDKDF (reference sequence). Deletions cut 3 bases from V and 4 bases from J, with 18 bases between. The CDR3 loop spans 16 amino acids. The CDR3 coding sequence is TGTGCCACCAGCAGCCATATGATGGCCGATACCTATGGCTACACCTTC. This gives the protein CATSSHMMADTYGYTF.

The J gene is TRBJ1-1, the V gene TRBV15; the D gene is possibly TRBD1 (6 bases). The germline CDR1 and CDR2 sequences are LNHNV and YYDKDF (reference sequence). V lost 5 bases to trimming and J lost 1 base, with 11 bases between them. This CDR3 contains 14 residues. The CDR3 DNA is TGTGCCACCAGCGTAGGGGGGGAGAACACTGAAGCTTTCTTT. It translates to CATSVGGENTEAFF.

The chain has TRBV13 and TRBJ1-3, with D unresolved. The V end lost 4 bases, the J end lost 0 bases, and 13 bases lay between the germline ends. CDR3 length: 16 residues. In germline, CDR1 is PRHDT, CDR2 FYEKMQ (reference sequence). The CDR3, as DNA: TGTGCCAGCAGCTCCGGAGGGTTCGGCTCTGGAAACACCATATATTTT. The encoded protein is CASSSGGFGSGNTIYF.

Only one count was recorded for this clone. The chain joins TRBV30 to TRBJ1-4; D might be TRBD1 (6 bases). Germline assignment: CDR1 GTSNPN and CDR2 SVGIG (reference sequence). Trimming cost V 7 bases and J 7 bases, with 19 bases left between them. The CDR3 totals 14 residues. The CDR3 DNA reads TGTGCCTATACCACAGGGTTTGGGCGTGAAAAACTGTTTTTT. Translation: CAYTTGFGREKLFF.

The chain has TRBV28 and TRBJ2-2; D gene unclear. The V gene lost 5 bases and the J gene lost 3 bases, with 4 bases spanning the gap. This CDR3 contains 12 residues. Germline V gene lookup returns CDR1 MDHEN and CDR2 SYDVKM. The CDR3 protein is CASSPYTGELFF. For the CDR3, the DNA is TGTGCCAGCAGTCCTTACACCGGGGAGCTGTTTTTT.

This chain links TRBV28 with TRBJ1-5; 8 bases are shared with TRBD1. The trim removed 10 bases at V and 0 bases at J, leaving 5 bases unmatched. CDR1 is MDHEN, CDR2 SYDVKM, per germline. CDR3 length equals 14 residues. The CDR3 spells CAIQGQDSNQPQHF. CDR3 nucleotide sequence: TGTGCCATCCAGGGACAGGATAGCAATCAGCCCCAGCATTTT. The variable domain in full, completed from reference TRBV28 and TRBJ1-5, reads DVKVTQSSRYLVKRTGEKVFLECVQDMDHENMFWYRQDPGLGLRLIYFSYDVKMKEKGDIPEGYSVSREKKERFSLILESASTNQTSMYLCAIQGQDSNQPQHFGDGTRLSIL.

This clone showed up just a few times. This chain links TRBV9 with TRBJ1-2; no definite D call. Per the germline V gene, CDR1 is SGDLS and CDR2 is YYNGEE. The CDR3 covers 14 residues. V was shortened by 4 bases and J by 0 bases, with 10 bases between the two germline ends. CDR3 bases: TGTGCCAGCAGCCGGGGAAGGTCTAACTATGGCTACACCTTC. Amino acids: CASSRGRSNYGYTF.

The chain employs TRBV6-5 and TRBJ1-1; tentatively, D is TRBD1 (5 bases). This CDR3 is 14 amino acids long. Germline CDR1 and CDR2: MNHEY and SVGAGI. The ends were cut back, 7 bases at V and 7 bases at J, with 19 bases in the middle. The CDR3 region has the DNA TGTGCCAGCACCAACGTGCAGGGAGGTGATGAAGCTTTCTTT. Translating it yields CASTNVQGGDEAFF.

The chain recombines TRBV7-3 with TRBJ1-3, with 9 bases fitting TRBD1. Losses at the gene ends were 4 bases for V and 4 bases for J; bases not matched to a gene: 5. Per germline, CDR1 SGHTA and CDR2 FQGTGA. This CDR3 is built from 15 residues. The CDR3 protein is CASSSGTGPGNTIYF. The CDR3 nucleotides read TGTGCCAGCAGCTCCGGGACAGGGCCAGGAAACACCATATATTTT.

In this sample, this clone turned up once. The chain couples TRBV4-2 to TRBJ1-5; 9 nucleotides match TRBD1. Germline V CDR1 and CDR2: LGHNA, YNFKEQ. J gave up 6 bases and V 0 bases, and 3 bases lay outside the gene matches. The CDR3 sequence is 15 residues long. The CDR3 protein is CASSQEGTGRQPQHF. For the CDR3, the DNA is TGTGCCAGCAGCCAAGAGGGGACAGGGCGTCAGCCCCAGCATTTT.

As DNA, the CDR3 is TGTGCCAGCAGTTGGGAGAACAATGAGCAGTTCTTC. Amino acid sequence: CASSWENNEQFF. The chain is built from TRBV6-5 and TRBJ2-1, with D perhaps TRBD2 (5 bases). There are 12 residues in the CDR3. Trimming left V 4 bases short and J 5 bases short, with 6 bases between. From germline, CDR1 is MNHEY and CDR2 SVGAGI.

The rearrangement uses TRBV4-3 and TRBJ1-1; D is possibly TRBD1 (6 bases). The CDR3 has 13 amino acids. CDR1 LGHNA and CDR2 YSLEER come from the germline V gene. The V and J ends lost 2 bases and 5 bases respectively, with 9 bases between them. This chain's CDR3 is CASSQQGLTEAFF. The CDR3 DNA reads TGCGCCAGCAGCCAACAGGGGTTGACTGAAGCTTTCTTT.

This chain links TRBV6-5 with TRBJ2-7, with D tentatively TRBD1 (5 bases). The CDR3 is 14 amino acids. Germline V gives CDR1 MNHEY, CDR2 SVGAGI. V lost 11 bases and J lost 2, with 19 bases in between. This CDR3 is CAAKTTTVAYEQYF. CDR3 nucleotides: TGTGCCGCTAAAACAACGACAGTTGCCTACGAGCAGTACTTC.

This rearrangement joins TRBV7-9 to TRBJ1-1; D may be TRBD1 (6 bases). The CDR3 consists of 15 residues. Trimming cost V 1 base and J 5 bases, with 14 bases left between them. CDR1 SEHNR and CDR2 FQNEAQ come from the germline V gene (reference sequence). CDR3 DNA: TGTGCCAGCAGCTTAGTCCAGGGGTCGGGGACTGAAGCTTTCTTT. It encodes CASSLVQGSGTEAFF.

The table lists this clone with a few counts. This sequence joins TRBV4-3 and TRBJ1-6; TRBD1 might be the D (5 bases). Germline V gene data show CDR1 as LGHNA and CDR2 as YSLEER. The V end lost 1 base, the J end lost 10 bases, and 14 bases lay between the germline ends. CDR3 length: 15 residues. The CDR3 sequence: CASSQGPQTDSPLHF. As DNA, the CDR3 is TGCGCCAGCAGCCAAGGCCCCCAGACAGACTCACCCCTCCACTTT.

The rearrangement joins TRBV5-1 to TRBJ1-1, with 10 bases aligning to TRBD1. CDR3 length: 17 residues. With 4 bases clipped from V and 1 base from J, the junction kept 10 bases outside the gene matches. Germline V gene data show CDR1 as SGHRS and CDR2 as YFSETQ. CDR3 residues: CASSLRQGAFENTEAFF. The DNA for the CDR3 is TGCGCCAGCAGCCTCAGACAGGGGGCCTTTGAGAACACTGAAGCTTTCTTT.

The V and J genes are TRBV4-3 and TRBJ2-1, with 7 bases identical to TRBD2. This CDR3 region has 18 residues. J was trimmed by 2 bases and V by 1 base; bases with no gene match: 11. From germline, CDR1 is LGHNA and CDR2 YSLEER. The CDR3 sequence: CASSQAAGGSGAYNEQFF. In DNA form, the CDR3 reads TGCGCCAGCAGCCAAGCCGCCGGGGGGAGCGGGGCCTACAATGAGCAGTTCTTC.

This chain connects TRBV4-3 to TRBJ2-7, with TRBD1 as a possible D gene (6 bases). Trimming stripped 4 bases from V and 3 bases from J, with 13 bases between. CDR3 length: 14 amino acids. CDR1 and CDR2 from the germline V gene are LGHNA and YSLEER. CDR3 sequence: CASSPVRGVYEQYF. The DNA of the CDR3 is TGCGCCAGCAGCCCTGTCAGGGGCGTCTACGAGCAGTACTTC.

The rearrangement links TRBV28 to TRBJ1-5; D possibly corresponds to TRBD1 (6 bases). V dropped 3 bases and J dropped 0 bases, with 18 bases sitting between them. Germline assignment: CDR1 MDHEN and CDR2 SYDVKM. The CDR3 sequence is 18 residues long. CDR3 amino acids: CASSFSRGEFDSNQPQHF. The CDR3 region has the DNA TGTGCCAGCAGTTTTAGCAGGGGCGAATTCGATAGCAATCAGCCCCAGCATTTT. Full variable domain (remainder filled in from reference TRBV28 and TRBJ1-5): DVKVTQSSRYLVKRTGEKVFLECVQDMDHENMFWYRQDPGLGLRLIYFSYDVKMKEKGDIPEGYSVSREKKERFSLILESASTNQTSMYLCASSFSRGEFDSNQPQHFGDGTRLSIL.

In DNA, the CDR3 is TGTGCCAGCAGCTCAGAAACGGGGACAGGGGAAACCGAGACCCAGTACTTC. Translation gives CASSSETGTGETETQYF. V and J are TRBV7-9 and TRBJ2-5; 10 bases agree with TRBD1. There are 17 residues in the CDR3. The germline V gene encodes CDR1 SEHNR and CDR2 FQNEAQ (reference sequence). V was pared by 4 bases and J by 5 bases, with 13 bases of the junction left unmatched.

Note on this clone: This same CDR3 is encoded by further DNA sequences in the sample. The V call is TRBV27, the J call TRBJ2-4; the D is unclear. The CDR3 runs to 13 residues. The germline V gene has CDR1 MNHEY and CDR2 SMNVEV (reference sequence). The V end was cut by 6 bases, the J end by 4 bases, with 10 bases between. CDR3 region: CASSLGSKNIQYF. The DNA for the CDR3 is TGTGCCAGCAGCCTCGGCTCTAAAAACATTCAGTACTTC.

CDR3 in DNA: TGTGCCAGCAGTTTAAACCCTAGCGGGGGCCATTCCTCCTACGAGCAGTACTTC. It yields the protein CASSLNPSGGHSSYEQYF. The chain has TRBV28 and TRBJ2-7, with 10 nucleotides matching TRBD2. Unmatched junction bases numbered 10, after V lost 2 bases and J lost 0 bases. The CDR3 length is 18 residues. Germline V lookup: CDR1 MDHEN, CDR2 SYDVKM.

This chain joins TRBV30 and TRBJ1-5; D gene unclear. The CDR3 covers 13 residues. Germline CDR1 is GTSNPN and CDR2 is SVGIG (reference sequence). Trimming cost V 3 bases and J 6 bases, with 12 bases left between them. CDR3 bases: TGTGCCTGGAGCCGTGCCGGGTCTCAGCCCCAGCATTTT. Translation gives CAWSRAGSQPQHF.